The sequence of this T cell receptor (beta chain) was determined in a study of CD8 T cells in ankylosing spondylitis. TCRdb recomputed calls from the 5' RACE reads with MiXCR, one row per CDR3 protein. The data contain 90,000 to 120,000 distinct CDR3 sequences, around 24% of them seen just once; the ten biggest clones take up around 12%. Sequencing was carried out using synovial fluid, either unsorted or a sorted T cell fraction (not recorded which). This sequence originates from a male donor with ankylosing spondylitis.

The CDR3 region is CASSVDRLNPYEQYV. In nucleotides, the CDR3 is TGTGCCAGCAGCGTAGATAGACTAAACCCCTACGAGCAGTACGTC. The chain recombines TRBV9 with TRBJ2-7; a possible D gene is TRBD2 (5 bases). V was pared by 0 bases and J by 2 bases, with 12 bases between. The length of the CDR3 is 15 residues. CDR1 and CDR2 from the germline V gene are SGDLS and YYNGEE.